The 4 T cell receptor beta chains listed next were all sequenced from one sample in a study of blood T cell repertoires in COVID-19 (dated by TCRdb to 2019 to 2021). The library came from the immunoSEQ multiplex PCR assay. In its TCRdb copy, this immuneACCESS table keeps in-frame sequences only and misses some clones. Where compared with another copy, unresolved V genes explain less than half of these, and the others have no known cause. Recorded for this sample are roughly 150,000 clones; more than 75% of them occurred a single time. The top ten clones comprise about a tenth of the sample. The sample taken for sequencing was peripheral blood. These receptor sequences come from an older woman with COVID-19, enrolled during active disease.

This chain connects TRBV18 to TRBJ2-5; D is uncertain. Trimming removed 1 base at V and 0 bases at J, with 6 bases between. The CDR3 covers 14 residues. Germline lookup yields CDR1 KGHSH and CDR2 LQKENI. The CDR3 sequence is CASSPLPDQETQYF. The CDR3 coding sequence is TGTGCCAGCTCACCACTTCCAGACCAAGAGACCCAGTACTTC.

This chain connects TRBV7-9 to TRBJ2-3; 7 bases map to TRBD1. The CDR3 totals 15 residues. Germline V CDR1 and CDR2: SEHNR, FQNEAQ (reference sequence). V gave up 3 bases and J gave up 1 base; unmatched junction bases: 4. The chain's CDR3 is CASSFRTGGTDTQYF. The CDR3 DNA is TGTGCCAGCAGCTTTAGGACAGGTGGCACAGATACGCAGTATTTT.

The chain employs TRBV4-1 and TRBJ2-1, with TRBD2 matching 11 bases. The trim removed 4 bases at V and 9 bases at J, leaving 17 bases unmatched. The CDR3 sequence is 18 residues long. From germline, CDR1 is MGHRA and CDR2 YSYEKL. The CDR3 is CASSPYSVAGGPLSEQFF. The CDR3 DNA follows: TGCGCCAGCAGCCCTTATTCGGTAGCGGGGGGGCCATTGAGTGAGCAGTTCTTC.

J is TRBJ1-4 and V is TRBV5-6; 8 nucleotides align to TRBD1. V gave up 3 bases and J gave up 7 bases; unmatched junction bases: 5. The CDR3 sequence is 14 residues long. Germline lookup yields CDR1 SGHDT and CDR2 YYEEEE. The CDR3 spells CASSSTGGSEKLFF. CDR3 bases: TGTGCCAGCAGCTCCACAGGGGGTAGTGAAAAACTGTTTTTT.